One TCR beta chain is described in this entry. Which antigen it targets is not known. Per-base qualities were not stored, and no clone one base away is much larger. V is trimmed back by 8 bases and J by 0 bases, and the junction contains 3 bases that no gene match accounts for. Reading the germline V gene (reference sequence) gives CDR1 LNHDA and CDR2 SQIVND. From the cysteine through the phenylalanine, the CDR3 covers 14 amino acids. The only DNA kept is the CDR3, 42 bases in frame from the first base. The data originate from a study of CD4 T cells in lung cancer (dated by TCRdb to 2018 to 2020). Notes on the research overall: The study screened blood T cells of NSCLC patients for responses to candidate mutation-encoded neoepitopes and isolated neoantigen-specific CD4+ T-cell clones and TCRs. Before blood donation, patients had received treatments including platinum chemotherapy, and some received nivolumab or pembrolizumab. Lung adenocarcinoma or squamous cell carcinoma was present in the resected patients, who were aged 60 to 69 at blood donation and were mostly former smokers. The frequency of neoantigen-specific clonotypes in tumor resections, non-adjacent lung and cultured T-cell products was followed using TCRB deep sequencing. Tumor and non-adjacent lung tissue came from a few patients undergoing curative-intent resections for stage I-III non-small cell lung cancer.

Here is what the overall study found, with its caveats: Rather than memory responses to the cancer, some blood-derived responses might reflect cross-reactivity or in vitro priming of naive T cells.

Libraries were prepared through the immunoSEQ multiplex PCR assay. Qiagen DNeasy or QIAamp micro DNA kits were used to isolate DNA, and the Adaptive Biotechnology human TCRB sequencing kit was used to sequence TCRB. An Illumina MiSeq was used to sequence the TCRB libraries. Turning to the authors' computational methods: The kit provider's software was used to analyze TCRB sequence data, and Fisher's exact test was applied to assess tumor enrichment of clonotype templates. TCRdb retrieved this table from immuneACCESS and kept in-frame rearrangements only. Not all clones are present; in checked studies, unresolved V genes account for under half, and no reason is known for the remainder. V, J and clone size are taken as reported in that table, and D and trimming were inferred from the DNA itself. The table for this sample lists fewer than 5,000 clones; around 70% of them were counted only once. The ten largest account for approximately 16% of the sample.

The sequence joins TRBV19 to TRBJ2-7, and 11 junctional nucleotides match TRBD2. The sequenced sample was lung tumor tissue. This TCR derives from a man in his 60s with non-small cell lung cancer. The bases read TGTGCCAGTTCGACTAGCGGGAACTCCTACGAGCAGTACTTC. This translates into CASSTSGNSYEQYF.